The rows below give T cell receptor beta chains drawn from one sample of a study of shared T cell receptors in the human thymus. Clones were sequenced by immunoSEQ multiplex PCR, and TCRdb holds only the in-frame ones, with some missing. The sample consists of 600,000 to 900,000 clones, 80% to 90% of them appearing once. Separately, the same data were catalogued under a study of human thymus T cells.

The specimen was thymocytes. The receptors here all came from a girl in the first two years of life with a congenital heart defect. Each CDR3 is given with its conserved first and last residue. The D gene is left open where the match is weak.

D gene,J gene,V gene,CDR3 protein,CDR3 DNA
TRBD1,TRBJ2-5,TRBV9,CASSTTGVDRTQYF,TGTGCCAGCAGCACGACAGGGGTGGATCGGACCCAGTACTTC
TRBD1,TRBJ1-1,TRBV6-1,CASSERRTGCVFF,TGTGCCAGCAGTGAACGCCGGACAGGTTGTGTCTTCTTT
.,TRBJ2-3,TRBV4-2,CASSQFIPYPETGQVHPSTDTQYF,TGTGCCAGCAGCCAATTCATCCCATACCCCGAGACAGGCCAAGTACATCCTAGCACAGATACGCAGTATTTT
TRBD1,TRBJ1-5,TRBV28,CASSLAPNRGSNQPQHF,TGTGCCAGCAGTTTAGCCCCTAACAGGGGAAGCAATCAGCCCCAGCATTTT
.,TRBJ2-1,TRBV6-4,CASSDSWAGRSEHPNEQFF,TGTGCCAGCAGTGACTCATGGGCGGGACGATCTGAACACCCTAATGAGCAGTTCTTC
.,TRBJ1-2,TRBV2,CASSEGFRRADGYTF,TGTGCCAGCAGTGAAGGTTTTCGGAGGGCGGATGGCTACACCTTC
.,TRBJ1-1,TRBV2,CASTPRETAKKNTEAFF,TGTGCCAGCACCCCACGGGAGACTGCCAAGAAGAACACTGAAGCTTTCTTT
TRBD1,TRBJ2-3,TRBV5-1,CASSPKKTGGGTDTQYF,TGCGCCAGCAGCCCAAAGAAAACAGGGGGTGGGACAGATACGCAGTATTTT
.,TRBJ1-2,TRBV12-5,CASGLERTDLNYGYTF,TGTGCTAGTGGTTTGGAAAGGACAGACCTCAACTATGGCTACACCTTC
TRBD2,TRBJ2-5,TRBV5-1,CASSPAGGPETQYF,TGCGCCAGCAGCCCTGCGGGGGGGCCTGAGACCCAGTACTTC
TRBD1,TRBJ1-1,TRBV7-6,CASSLLRDREELYTEAFF,TGTGCCAGCAGCTTACTTCGGGACAGGGAGGAATTATACACTGAAGCTTTCTTT
TRBD1,TRBJ1-6,TRBV15,CATSRVGTGTRAGNSPLHF,TGTGCCACCAGCAGAGTTGGGACAGGAACTAGGGCGGGGAATTCACCCCTCCACTTT
TRBD2,TRBJ2-7,TRBV4-2,CASSQASGAFYEQYF,TGTGCCAGCAGCCAAGCTAGCGGGGCCTTCTACGAGCAGTACTTC
TRBD2,TRBJ2-5,TRBV5-1,CASSFPRGAGGPQETQYF,TGCGCCAGCAGCTTCCCTCGGGGTGCGGGGGGTCCTCAAGAGACCCAGTACTTC
.,TRBJ1-2,TRBV29-1,CSVVRCSPQGYGYTF,TGCAGCGTTGTAAGGTGCTCTCCTCAGGGCTATGGCTACACCTTC
TRBD2,TRBJ2-1,TRBV6-5,CASSYRTSGEQFF,TGTGCCAGCAGTTACCGGACTAGCGGTGAGCAGTTCTTC
.,TRBJ1-1,TRBV4-1,CASSQDRFRKGTEAFF,TGCGCCAGCAGCCAAGATCGCTTCAGAAAGGGGACTGAAGCTTTCTTT